The present entry profiles one T cell receptor (beta chain) with its context. Germline V gives CDR1 MDHEN, CDR2 SYDVKM. V lost 6 bases, J lost 6 bases, and 8 bases stayed unmatched. CDR3 length: 15 amino acids. The record originates from a study of blood T cell repertoires in COVID-19. For the study at large: The origin of the acute and convalescent COVID-19 samples was the United States, Italy and Spain. PBMCs, B-cell-depleted T cells, or T cells provided the cDNA or gDNA that made up the material.

Authors' data handling: Estimates of nucleated cell counts were drawn from the amplification of reference gene primers. The protocol was immunoSEQ multiplex PCR, while the TCRdb copy is restricted to in-frame clones and leaves out a portion. V and J calls and clone size come straight from that table; D and trimming were deduced from the DNA. Of 250,000 to 300,000 clones in the sample, just over 85% are singletons; the top ten hold about 3%. This chain links TRBV28 with TRBJ2-2, with 9 positions matching TRBD2. Sequencing was done on a sample of peripheral blood. This sequence originates from a woman aged 25 to 39 with active or convalescent COVID-19. The CDR3 DNA follows: TGTGCCAGCAGCCCTAGCGGGGTTAACTCCGGGGAGCTGTTTTTT. This translates into CASSPSGVNSGELFF.